This T cell receptor (beta chain) was sequenced for a study of T-cell memory formation after mild COVID-19. Study information: In these data, TCR clusters were largely donor specific.

5'RACE primed at constant segments yielded TCR alpha and TCR beta cDNA libraries bearing sample barcodes and UMIs. Using its own MiXCR run on the 5' RACE reads, TCRdb lists one record per CDR3 protein. The sample carries approximately 410,000 distinct CDR3 sequences, roughly a quarter recorded once. This CDR3 region has 13 residues. The V and J ends lost 5 bases and 2 bases respectively, with 9 bases between them. In the case of this clonotype: The antigen remains undetermined.

Study results and caveats: Mainly in CM and EM were contracting CD4+ clones; CD8+ were in EMRA. A balance of CD4 and CD8 characterized clones contracting day 15 to 85, whereas later expanders leaned CD4+.

The V and J genes are TRBV12-3 or TRBV12-4 and TRBJ1-1, with D perhaps matching TRBD1 (6 bases). The sample was PBMCs or a T cell subset sorted from them (not recorded which). The receptor comes from an adult woman who had mild COVID-19 (a few samples of this study predate the infection). Cell type and time point are not known. As DNA, the CDR3 is TGTGCCAGCAGTAAAGGGGGAAACACTGAAGCTTTCTTT. This gives the protein CASSKGGNTEAFF.